Listed here are 19 T cell receptor beta chains from one sample, sequenced in a study of blood T cell repertoires in COVID-19. The data were produced by immunoSEQ multiplex PCR, yet TCRdb's version contains in-frame clones alone and is incomplete. The table records 350,000 or so clones, approximately 90% of them present only once. The sequenced sample consisted of peripheral blood. The source of these receptors is a woman aged 55 to 70 with COVID-19, enrolled during active disease.

The V and J genes are TRBV5-1 and TRBJ1-2; 10 nucleotides agree with TRBD1. The CDR3 is 15 amino acids. Looked up from germline, CDR1 is SGHRS and CDR2 is YFSETQ. Unmatched junction bases numbered 9, after V lost 4 bases and J lost 6 bases. The CDR3, as DNA: TGCGCCAGCAGCGCTGGACAGGGGGTTCTTCATGGCTACACCTTC. Translated: CASSAGQGVLHGYTF.

The V and J genes are TRBV29-1 and TRBJ2-1, with 9 bases aligning to TRBD1. Unmatched junction bases numbered 8, after V lost 0 bases and J lost 5 bases. Germline CDR1 reads SQVTM; CDR2 reads ANQGSEA. The CDR3 totals 16 residues. CDR3 nucleotide sequence: TGCAGCGTTGAAGAACAGAGGACAGGGGTCCACAATGAGCAGTTCTTC. Amino acid sequence: CSVEEQRTGVHNEQFF.

The chain is built from TRBV19 and TRBJ2-7, with TRBD2 matching 11 bases. V shed 5 bases and J 2 bases; nucleotides not matched to a gene: 2. The CDR3 has 14 amino acids. Germline values: CDR1 LNHDA, CDR2 SQIVND (reference sequence). This chain's CDR3 is CASSVLAGAYEQYF. In DNA, the CDR3 is TGTGCCAGTAGTGTACTAGCGGGGGCCTACGAGCAGTACTTC.

V usage is TRBV5-1 and J usage is TRBJ2-7, with D possibly being TRBD1 (6 bases). In germline, CDR1 is SGHRS, CDR2 YFSETQ. The CDR3 sequence is 15 residues long. Trimming cost V 0 bases and J 6 bases, with 16 bases left between them. The CDR3 coding sequence is TGCGCCAGCAGCTTGGACAGGGAACGACATCGCGAGCAGTACTTC. Its translation is CASSLDRERHREQYF.

The genes are TRBV5-1 and TRBJ1-2, with D maybe TRBD1 (6 bases). The V and J ends lost 4 bases and 2 bases respectively, with 12 bases between them. Germline V gene sequence: CDR1 SGHRS, CDR2 YFSETQ. The CDR3 has 14 amino acids. The CDR3 bases are TGCGCCAGCAGCCCAACAGGGCTCAACTATGGCTACACCTTC. This encodes CASSPTGLNYGYTF.

V gene TRBV18 combines with J gene TRBJ1-5, with D hard to call. The CDR3 loop spans 17 amino acids. The V gene lost 3 bases and the J gene lost 0 bases, with 15 bases spanning the gap. The germline CDR1 and CDR2 sequences are KGHSH and LQKENI. In DNA form, the CDR3 reads TGTGCCAGCTCACCTCGGTCCGGGTCGTATAGCAATCAGCCCCAGCATTTT. Its protein is CASSPRSGSYSNQPQHF.

The chain has TRBV7-2 and TRBJ2-1, with unresolved D. This CDR3 region has 13 residues. Trimming stripped 1 base from V and 10 bases from J, with 11 bases between. Germline CDR1 SGHTA, CDR2 FQGNSA. CDR3 residues: CASSLVQLQEQFF. The CDR3 coding sequence is TGTGCCAGCAGCTTAGTACAGCTCCAAGAGCAGTTCTTC.

The chain joins TRBV10-1 to TRBJ2-7; tentative D call: TRBD1 (5 bases). Looked up from germline, CDR1 is WNHNN and CDR2 is SYGVQD (reference sequence). The CDR3 length is 15 residues. The V gene lost 4 bases and the J gene lost 1 base, with 14 bases spanning the gap. The CDR3 DNA reads as TGCGCCAGCAGTGGGACCTATCCAGGGTCCTACGAGCAGTACTTC. The encoded protein is CASSGTYPGSYEQYF.

The chain carries TRBV9 and TRBJ2-1; D may be TRBD1 (7 bases). CDR3 length: 16 amino acids. Trimming stripped 4 bases from V and 3 bases from J, with 17 bases between. Germline CDR1 and CDR2: SGDLS and YYNGEE. The CDR3 region is CASSPTGQGGYNEQFF. DNA for the CDR3: TGTGCCAGCAGCCCTACGGGGCAGGGGGGCTACAATGAGCAGTTCTTC. The full variable domain, its missing parts supplied by reference TRBV9 and TRBJ2-1, is DSGVTQTPKHLITATGQRVTLRCSPRSGDLSVYWYQQSLDQGLQFLIQYYNGEERAKGNILERFSAQQFPDLHSELNLSSLELGDSALYFCASSPTGQGGYNEQFFGPGTRLTVL.

The rearrangement joins TRBV19 to TRBJ1-5, with a tentative D call TRBD1 (5 bases). The CDR3 totals 15 residues. V lost 2 bases to trimming and J lost 4 bases, with 12 bases between them. Germline V gene lookup returns CDR1 LNHDA and CDR2 SQIVND (reference sequence). The CDR3 loop is CASSIQLAGNQPQHF. The CDR3 DNA reads TGTGCCAGTAGTATACAATTAGCAGGGAATCAGCCCCAGCATTTT.

The rearrangement links TRBV6-5 to TRBJ1-2; tentatively, D is TRBD1 (5 bases). The CDR3 has 13 residues. Trimming pared 1 base from V and 6 bases from J, leaving 9 bases between. Germline V lookup: CDR1 MNHEY, CDR2 SVGAGI. CDR3 nucleotide sequence: TGTGCCAGCAGTTACTTTAACAGGAATGGCTACACCTTC. Translated: CASSYFNRNGYTF.

V usage is TRBV24-1 and J usage is TRBJ2-3; tentatively, D is TRBD2 (6 bases). V lost 3 bases, J lost 1 base, and 10 bases lay in between. The CDR3 runs 15 residues. Germline CDR1 reads KGHDR; CDR2 reads SFDVKD. The CDR3 sequence: CATSDRGRGTDTQYF. For the CDR3, the DNA is TGTGCCACCAGTGATCGGGGGAGAGGCACAGATACGCAGTATTTT.

This chain uses TRBV11-3 with TRBJ2-3; 8 positions match TRBD2. Unmatched junction bases numbered 2, after V lost 1 base and J lost 2 bases. Germline V gives CDR1 SGHNT, CDR2 YENEEA. The CDR3 contains 15 residues. CDR3 DNA: TGTGCCAGCAGCTTAGGCGGGGGGAACACAGATACGCAGTATTTT. Translated: CASSLGGGNTDTQYF.

The chain joins TRBV27 to TRBJ1-2; a weak D match, TRBD1 (5 bases). CDR1 and CDR2 from the germline V gene are MNHEY and SMNVEV (reference sequence). The CDR3 contains 13 residues. V lost 8 bases and J 7 bases, leaving 17 bases between the germline ends. CDR3 residues: CASWTPGGGGYTF. Here the CDR3 DNA reads TGTGCCAGCTGGACGCCTGGGGGGGGTGGCTACACCTTC.

This clone was detected only once. The V gene is TRBV11-2, the J gene TRBJ2-3, with 7 nucleotides matching TRBD2. J gave up 0 bases and V 3 bases, and 15 bases lay outside the gene matches. The CDR3 is 19 residues long. The germline gives CDR1 SGHAT, CDR2 FQNNGV. In DNA, the CDR3 is TGTGCCAGCAGCTTGCCGGCGGCTAGCGGAGTGTCTAGCACAGATACGCAGTATTTT. Residues: CASSLPAASGVSSTDTQYF.

The chain uses TRBV6-5 and TRBJ1-1; TRBD1 aligns across 8 bases. V shed 10 bases and J 3 bases; nucleotides not matched to a gene: 7. The CDR3 sequence is 13 residues long. The germline gives CDR1 MNHEY, CDR2 SVGAGI. The CDR3 DNA is TGTGCCACCACCCAGGGGGCTGACACTGAAGCTTTCTTT. This gives the protein CATTQGADTEAFF.

The J gene is TRBJ1-5, the V gene TRBV18; D not resolved. The CDR3 length is 14 residues. The V and J ends lost 3 bases and 7 bases respectively, with 13 bases between them. CDR1 is KGHSH, CDR2 LQKENI, per germline. CDR3: CASSPPLAQQPQHF. Written as DNA, the CDR3 is TGTGCCAGCTCACCGCCCCTAGCCCAACAGCCCCAGCATTTT.

The rearrangement links TRBV19 to TRBJ1-1, with D possibly being TRBD1 (5 bases). This CDR3 spans 13 amino acids. Trimming cost V 4 bases and J 6 bases, with 12 bases left between them. Germline values: CDR1 LNHDA, CDR2 SQIVND (reference sequence). As DNA, the CDR3 is TGTGCCAGTAGTACCCCCACAGGCGCTGAAGCTTTCTTT. This gives the protein CASSTPTGAEAFF. The full variable domain, its missing parts supplied by reference TRBV19 and TRBJ1-1, is DGGITQSPKYLFRKEGQNVTLSCEQNLNHDAMYWYRQDPGQGLRLIYYSQIVNDFQKGDIAEGYSVSREKKESFPLTVTSAQKNPTAFYLCASSTPTGAEAFFGQGTRLTVV.

The chain uses TRBV5-1 and TRBJ2-3, with 7 bases matching TRBD2. Looked up from germline, CDR1 is SGHRS and CDR2 is YFSETQ. Losses at the gene ends were 4 bases for V and 3 bases for J; bases not matched to a gene: 11. The CDR3 runs 16 residues. The CDR3 DNA is TGCGCCAGCAGCGGGAGCATTCTCGGGGGGACAGATACGCAGTATTTT. Translating gives CASSGSILGGTDTQYF.